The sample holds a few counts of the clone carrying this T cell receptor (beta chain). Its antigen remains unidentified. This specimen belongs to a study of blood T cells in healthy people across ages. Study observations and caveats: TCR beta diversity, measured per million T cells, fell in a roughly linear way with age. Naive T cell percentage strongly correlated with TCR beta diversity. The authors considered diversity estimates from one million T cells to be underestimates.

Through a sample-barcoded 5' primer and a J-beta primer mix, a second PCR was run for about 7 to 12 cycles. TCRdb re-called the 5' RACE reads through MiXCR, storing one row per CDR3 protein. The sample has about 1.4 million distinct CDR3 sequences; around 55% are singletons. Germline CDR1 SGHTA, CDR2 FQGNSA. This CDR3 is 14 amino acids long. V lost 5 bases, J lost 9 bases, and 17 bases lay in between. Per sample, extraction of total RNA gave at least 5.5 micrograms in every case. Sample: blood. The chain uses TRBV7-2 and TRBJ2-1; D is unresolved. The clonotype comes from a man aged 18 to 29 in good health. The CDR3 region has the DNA TGTGCCAGCAGCCCCCGCAACGGGTATGGTGAGCAGTTCTTC. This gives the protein CASSPRNGYGEQFF.